The rows below give T cell receptor beta chains drawn from one sample of a study of shared clonotypes between healthy human individuals. TCRdb's copy holds only in-frame clones and misses some; the assay was immunoSEQ multiplex PCR. The profile shows about 2.4 million clones, roughly 93% of them singletons. Input material: naive CD4+ T cells from PBMCs. The source of these receptors is a man aged 18 to 30 in good health. Some clones in this sample may be carry-over from other donors' samples. Each CDR3 is given with its conserved first and last residue. A D gene is named only where the DNA matches it firmly. A row's size may be missing; if present it is once, few, many or a size class.

V gene	clone size	J gene	D gene	CDR3 protein	CDR3 DNA
TRBV19	-	TRBJ2-3	-	CASQTKGGRTAGSPDTQYF	TGTGCCAGTCAAACGAAAGGGGGAAGGACCGCCGGCAGTCCAGATACGCAGTATTTT
TRBV11-2	-	TRBJ1-3	-	CASSFPGGNTIYF	TGTGCCAGCAGCTTCCCCGGTGGAAACACCATATATTTT
TRBV5-4	-	TRBJ1-2	TRBD1	CASSPGQSRPYGYTF	TGTGCCAGCAGCCCGGGACAGAGCCGCCCCTATGGCTACACCTTC
TRBV5-1	-	TRBJ2-7	-	CASSHGPGTFSSYEQYF	TGCGCCAGCAGCCACGGTCCGGGGACGTTTAGCTCCTACGAGCAGTACTTC
TRBV28	-	TRBJ1-5	-	CASGEGYQPQHF	TGTGCCAGCGGAGAGGGCTATCAGCCCCAGCATTTT
TRBV5-6	-	TRBJ1-2	TRBD1	CASSLWRDRGPYGYTF	TGTGCCAGCAGCTTGTGGCGGGACAGGGGACCTTATGGCTACACCTTC
TRBV5-8	-	TRBJ2-3	TRBD1	CASRPGQGTDTQYF	TGTGCCAGCAGACCTGGACAGGGGACAGATACGCAGTATTTT
TRBV5-6	-	TRBJ1-5	-	CASSLVGTNQPQHF	TGTGCCAGCAGCTTGGTCGGGACCAATCAGCCCCAGCATTTT
TRBV11-3	-	TRBJ2-1	-	CASSSGPNNEQFF	TGTGCCAGCAGCTCGGGACCGAACAATGAGCAGTTCTTC
TRBV7-9	-	TRBJ2-4	-	CASRGGDIQYF	TGTGCCAGCAGAGGAGGGGACATTCAGTACTTC
TRBV30	-	TRBJ1-1	-	CAWSPSTNTEAFF	TGTGCCTGGAGTCCCTCGACGAACACTGAAGCTTTCTTT
TRBV28	-	TRBJ2-7	-	CASSPIGGQPINEQYF	TGTGCCAGCAGCCCAATCGGGGGACAACCCATTAACGAGCAGTACTTC
TRBV5-1	-	TRBJ1-2	-	CASSLGAATYYGYTF	TGCGCCAGCAGCTTGGGAGCGGCGACATATTATGGCTACACCTTC
TRBV5-6	-	TRBJ2-2	-	CASSFFPRSNTGELFF	TGTGCCAGCAGCTTTTTTCCCAGATCGAACACCGGGGAGCTGTTTTTT
TRBV6-1	few	TRBJ1-5	-	CASSGWNQPQHF	TGTGCCAGCAGTGGCTGGAATCAGCCCCAGCATTTT
TRBV28	once	TRBJ1-2	-	CASTEPGTGYGYTF	TGTGCCAGCACGGAACCAGGGACGGGCTATGGCTACACCTTC
TRBV2	-	TRBJ2-1	-	CASIPLTDYNEQFF	TGTGCCAGCATCCCGCTAACGGATTACAATGAGCAGTTCTTC
TRBV5-1	-	TRBJ2-3	-	CATTRNGASTDTQYF	TGCGCCACGACTCGAAATGGGGCTAGCACAGATACGCAGTATTTT
TRBV28	once	TRBJ1-2	-	CASSSGPNYTF	TGTGCCAGCAGTTCCGGTCCAAACTACACCTTC
TRBV6-6	-	TRBJ1-4	-	CASLGPTKTNEKLFF	TGTGCCAGCCTCGGACCGACGAAGACTAATGAAAAACTGTTTTTT
TRBV6-5	-	TRBJ2-1	-	CASSYSGSRNEQFF	TGTGCCAGCAGTTACTCCGGGAGTCGTAATGAGCAGTTCTTC
TRBV18	-	TRBJ1-4	-	CASSPRTGAGEKLFF	TGTGCCAGCTCACCACGTACGGGGGCGGGTGAAAAACTGTTTTTT
TRBV7-3	once	TRBJ2-7	TRBD2	CASSLAGVSYEQYF	TGTGCCAGCAGCCTAGCGGGAGTCTCCTACGAGCAGTACTTC
TRBV20-1	few	TRBJ1-2	-	CSARGPSYTF	TGCAGTGCTAGAGGCCCGAGCTACACCTTC
TRBV7-6	once	TRBJ1-4	-	CASSPRAGDEKLFF	TGTGCCAGCAGCCCCAGGGCCGGGGATGAAAAACTGTTTTTT
TRBV27	-	TRBJ1-2	-	CASSLGEAFYGYTF	TGTGCCAGCAGTTTAGGAGAGGCCTTCTATGGCTACACCTTC
TRBV5-1	-	TRBJ2-5	-	CASSLAGVSGAETQYF	TGCGCCAGCAGCTTGGCCGGGGTATCAGGCGCGGAGACCCAGTACTTC
TRBV2	-	TRBJ1-4	-	CADGTSANEKLFF	TGTGCCGATGGGACATCGGCTAATGAAAAACTGTTTTTT
TRBV28	-	TRBJ1-5	-	CATGGLGNQPQHF	TGTGCCACTGGGGGATTAGGCAATCAGCCCCAGCATTTT